In its sample, the clone carrying this TCR beta chain was seen a few times. The data derive from a study of blood T cells in healthy people across ages. Primers used in a second PCR of roughly 7 to 11 cycles were a sample-barcoded 5' primer and a J-beta primer mix. MiXCR was run by TCRdb on the 5' RACE reads, yielding one entry per CDR3 protein. The data contain around 800,000 distinct CDR3 sequences, about half of them singletons. The germline gives CDR1 DFQATT, CDR2 SNEGSKA (reference sequence). This CDR3 has 17 amino acids. Sequenced sample: blood. This chain connects TRBV20-1 to TRBJ2-1; D remains unclear. The J call may be incorrect, as the DNA end agrees better with TRBJ2-7. This TCR derives from a man older than 75 in good health. The chain's CDR3 is CSARDRYGSRSYNEQYF. For the CDR3, the DNA is TGCAGTGCTAGAGATCGGTACGGCTCCCGCTCCTACAATGAGCAGTACTTC.